This passage covers 12 T cell receptor beta chains from one sample sequenced in a study of T cells after yellow fever vaccination. TCRdb recomputed calls from the 5' RACE reads with MiXCR, one row per CDR3 protein. The top ten clones hold over 14% of a sample with about 400,000 distinct CDR3 sequences, 6.2% of them seen once. Sequenced here: PBMCs, sampled 5 days after the yellow fever booster vaccination. The receptors stem from a man aged 25-45 years who received the YFV17D yellow fever vaccine.

This clonotype was observed at least ten times. The chain links TRBV10-3 to TRBJ2-3; D gene ambiguous. V shed 0 bases and J shed 5 bases, with 6 bases lying between them. This CDR3 has 13 amino acids. The germline V gene has CDR1 ENHRY and CDR2 SYGVKD. CDR3 nucleotides: TGTGCCATCAGTGAGTCGCCCCTAGATACGCAGTATTTT. Translated: CAISESPLDTQYF.

This clonotype has only a few counts. V and J are TRBV6-4 and TRBJ2-1; TRBD2 matches at 8 bases. The germline V gene encodes CDR1 MRHNA and CDR2 SNTAGT. The CDR3 extends over 13 amino acids. With 8 bases clipped from V and 8 bases from J, the junction kept 8 bases outside the gene matches. CDR3 DNA: TGTGCCAGCTCAGCGGGAGAGGCTTATGAGCAGTTCTTC. Translating gives CASSAGEAYEQFF.

This clonotype was recorded many times. The chain joins TRBV19 to TRBJ1-5; no clear D. The CDR3 consists of 13 residues. CDR1 is LNHDA and CDR2 is SQIVND in the germline V gene (reference sequence). The germline V and J ends were trimmed by 3 bases and 6 bases, with 9 bases remaining between them. In DNA, the CDR3 is TGTGCCAGTAGTATGTCAATAATTCAGCCCCAGCATTTT. Its protein product is CASSMSIIQPQHF.

This clonotype has a count of ten or more. The CDR3 nucleotides are TGCAGTGCTAGACTGCAGATTAATCAGCCCCAGCATTTT. Translated, it gives CSARLQINQPQHF. The rearrangement links TRBV20-1 to TRBJ1-5, with D hard to call. Germline CDR1 is DFQATT and CDR2 is SNEGSKA (reference sequence). The CDR3 extends over 13 amino acids. Trimming took 2 bases from V and 4 from J, leaving 9 bases between them.

This clonotype was seen at least ten times. The CDR3 nucleotides read TGTGCCAGCAGTTTCCAGAACAATCAGCCCCAGCATTTT. Its protein is CASSFQNNQPQHF. The rearrangement uses TRBV28 and TRBJ1-5; D is unresolved. This CDR3 has 13 amino acids. V was pared by 3 bases and J by 3 bases, with 6 bases between. Germline CDR1 is MDHEN and CDR2 is SYDVKM.

The chain uses TRBV20-1 and TRBJ1-5, with D perhaps TRBD1 (5 bases). Germline CDR1 reads DFQATT; CDR2 reads SNEGSKA (reference sequence). This CDR3 is 14 amino acids long. The germline V and J ends were trimmed by 6 bases and 7 bases, with 19 bases remaining between them. The CDR3 region is CSARSGGRRQPQHF. In nucleotides, the CDR3 is TGCAGTGCCAGATCCGGGGGGAGGCGACAGCCCCAGCATTTT.

This chain connects TRBV6-6 to TRBJ2-7, with D unresolved. The germline V gene has CDR1 MNHNY and CDR2 SVGAGI (reference sequence). Trimming took 4 bases from V and 6 from J, leaving 13 bases between them. The length of the CDR3 is 13 residues. The DNA of the CDR3 is TGTGCCAGCAGTTGCGTCTACCCCGGCGAGCAGTACTTC. This encodes CASSCVYPGEQYF.

There are many counts of this clonotype. The V and J genes are TRBV9 and TRBJ2-3; 10 nucleotides agree with TRBD2. The CDR3 loop spans 14 amino acids. Germline assignment: CDR1 SGDLS and CDR2 YYNGEE. V gave up 5 bases and J gave up 4 bases; unmatched junction bases: 4. The CDR3 DNA sequence: TGTGCCAGCAGTGACCTAGCGGGAGCAGATACGCAGTATTTT. It specifies CASSDLAGADTQYF.

This clonotype was observed a few times. The rearrangement links TRBV19 to TRBJ2-1; 8 bases are shared with TRBD1. The CDR3 is 15 amino acids. V was clipped by 5 bases and J by 6 bases; unmatched bases: 9. Germline V gene lookup returns CDR1 LNHDA and CDR2 SQIVND (reference sequence). The CDR3 region is CASSVQTGVGNEQFF. The CDR3 nucleotides read TGTGCCAGTAGTGTACAGACAGGGGTAGGCAATGAGCAGTTCTTC. Using reference TRBV19 and TRBJ2-1 for the parts outside the CDR3, the full variable domain is DGGITQSPKYLFRKEGQNVTLSCEQNLNHDAMYWYRQDPGQGLRLIYYSQIVNDFQKGDIAEGYSVSREKKESFPLTVTSAQKNPTAFYLCASSVQTGVGNEQFFGPGTRLTVL.

The sample holds many counts of this clonotype. The chain has TRBV20-1 and TRBJ1-6; the D gene is possibly TRBD1 (6 bases). V was trimmed by 6 bases and J by 9 bases, leaving 18 bases between them. The CDR3 length is 14 residues. Germline CDR1 and CDR2: DFQATT and SNEGSKA (reference sequence). CDR3 sequence (DNA): TGCAGTGCGACAATAGACAGGAATGGTTCACCCCTCCACTTT. This translates into CSATIDRNGSPLHF.

This clonotype has a single count. The chain carries TRBV27 and TRBJ2-6; D remains ambiguous. V was shortened by 6 bases and J by 0 bases, with 12 bases between the two germline ends. The V gene's germline CDR1 is MNHEY and CDR2 SMNVEV (reference sequence). The CDR3 is 16 residues long. DNA of the CDR3: TGTGCCAGCAGCCCCTACACTAACTCTGGGGCCAACGTCCTGACTTTC. It yields the protein CASSPYTNSGANVLTF.

Ten or more counts support this clonotype. The chain has TRBV5-1 and TRBJ2-2; 10 bases are shared with TRBD2. The V and J ends lost 2 bases and 4 bases, in that order; junction bases with no gene match: 5. CDR3 length: 16 residues. Per the germline V gene, CDR1 is SGHRS and CDR2 is YFSETQ. The CDR3 sequence: CASSLNPSGSTGELFF. The DNA for the CDR3 is TGCGCCAGCAGCTTAAACCCTAGCGGGAGCACCGGGGAGCTGTTTTTT.